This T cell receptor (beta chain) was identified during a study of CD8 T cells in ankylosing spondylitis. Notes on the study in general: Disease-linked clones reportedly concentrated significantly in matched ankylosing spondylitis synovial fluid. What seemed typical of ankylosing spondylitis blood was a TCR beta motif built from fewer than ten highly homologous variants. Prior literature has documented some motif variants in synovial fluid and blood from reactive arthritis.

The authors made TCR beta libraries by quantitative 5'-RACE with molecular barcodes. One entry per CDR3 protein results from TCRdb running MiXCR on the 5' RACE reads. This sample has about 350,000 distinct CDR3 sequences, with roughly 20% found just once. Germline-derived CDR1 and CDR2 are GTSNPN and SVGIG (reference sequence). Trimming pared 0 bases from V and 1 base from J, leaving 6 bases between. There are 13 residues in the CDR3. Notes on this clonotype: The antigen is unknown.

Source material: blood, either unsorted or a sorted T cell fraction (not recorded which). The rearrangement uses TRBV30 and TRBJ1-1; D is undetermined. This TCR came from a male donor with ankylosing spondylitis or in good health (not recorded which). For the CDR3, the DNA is TGTGCCTGGAGTGTAGGCCCGAACACTGAAGCTTTCTTT. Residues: CAWSVGPNTEAFF.